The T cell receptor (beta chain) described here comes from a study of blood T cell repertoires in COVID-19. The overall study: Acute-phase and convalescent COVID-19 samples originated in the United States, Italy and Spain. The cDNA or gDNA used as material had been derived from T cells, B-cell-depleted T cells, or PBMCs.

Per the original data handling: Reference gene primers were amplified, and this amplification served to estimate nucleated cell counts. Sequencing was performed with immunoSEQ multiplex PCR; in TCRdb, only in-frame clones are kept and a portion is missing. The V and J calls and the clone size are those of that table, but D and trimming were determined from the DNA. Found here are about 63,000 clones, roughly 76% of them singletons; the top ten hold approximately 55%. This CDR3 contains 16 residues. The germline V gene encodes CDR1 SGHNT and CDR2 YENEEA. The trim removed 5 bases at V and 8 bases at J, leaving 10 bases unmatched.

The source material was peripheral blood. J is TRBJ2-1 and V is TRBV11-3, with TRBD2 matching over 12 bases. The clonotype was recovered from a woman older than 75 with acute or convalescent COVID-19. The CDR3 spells CASSATSGSGGDEQFF. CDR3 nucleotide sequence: TGTGCCAGCAGCGCGACTAGCGGGAGCGGTGGCGATGAGCAGTTCTTC.